A single sample is the source of the 16 T cell receptor beta chains below, sequenced in a study of blood T cell repertoires in COVID-19. Clones were sequenced by immunoSEQ multiplex PCR, and TCRdb holds only the in-frame ones, with some missing. This table has about 53,000 clones, 75% to 90% appearing once. Specimen: peripheral blood. The source is a man of 80 years or more with acute or convalescent COVID-19.

The V call is TRBV9, the J call TRBJ2-5, with TRBD2 identical over 12 bases. Trimming at V came to 0 bases and at J to 5 bases, leaving 5 bases not matched to a gene. Looked up from germline, CDR1 is SGDLS and CDR2 is YYNGEE. The CDR3 has 16 amino acids. CDR3 in DNA: TGTGCCAGCAGCGTAGTGCTAGCGGGGGGGCAGGAGACCCAGTACTTC. Translation: CASSVVLAGGQETQYF.

In its sample, this clone ranks as medium-sized (0.01 to 0.1%). Other DNA sequences in this sample translate to the same CDR3. The chain uses TRBV2 and TRBJ1-1; D is unclear. This CDR3 comprises 10 residues. The germline V gene has CDR1 SNHLY and CDR2 FYNNEI. Trimming left V 5 bases short and J 7 bases short, with 5 bases between. This chain's CDR3 is CASSLGEAFF. In DNA, the CDR3 is TGTGCCAGCAGTCTCGGTGAAGCTTTCTTT. Full variable domain (remainder filled in from reference TRBV2 and TRBJ1-1): EPEVTQTPSHQVTQMGQEVILRCVPISNHLYFYWYRQILGQKVEFLVSFYNNEISEKSEIFDDQFSVERPDGSNFTLKIRSTKLEDSAMYFCASSLGEAFFGQGTRLTVV.

The V gene is TRBV20-1, the J gene TRBJ1-4; possible D gene TRBD1, 6 bases. This CDR3 comprises 14 residues. The germline V gene has CDR1 DFQATT and CDR2 SNEGSKA (reference sequence). Trimming removed 3 bases at V and 5 bases at J, with 13 bases between. The CDR3, as DNA: TGCAGTGCTAGTCGTAGGGGGAAAAATGAAAAACTGTTTTTT. This encodes CSASRRGKNEKLFF.

This clone is a singleton in its sample. This chain joins TRBV4-1 and TRBJ2-1; no firm D call. V lost 0 bases, J lost 3 bases, and 12 bases lay in between. This CDR3 contains 16 residues. Germline V gene sequence: CDR1 MGHRA, CDR2 YSYEKL. Here the CDR3 reads CASSQDLVHLYNEQFF. DNA for the CDR3: TGCGCCAGCAGCCAAGATCTAGTTCACCTCTACAATGAGCAGTTCTTC.

The J gene is TRBJ2-7, the V gene TRBV19, with a weak D call TRBD2 (6 bases). Germline CDR1 is LNHDA and CDR2 is SQIVND (reference sequence). Trimming took off 5 bases at V and 2 bases at J, with 16 bases between the two ends. CDR3 length: 15 amino acids. The DNA for the CDR3 is TGTGCCAGTAGTCCCCCCCCGCGGGGAACCTACGAGCAGTACTTC. Translating gives CASSPPPRGTYEQYF.

This chain uses TRBV28 with TRBJ2-3, with TRBD1 identical over 8 bases. CDR3 length: 15 amino acids. With 3 bases clipped from V and 0 bases from J, the junction kept 2 bases outside the gene matches. From germline, CDR1 is MDHEN and CDR2 SYDVKM. The CDR3 DNA reads as TGTGCCAGCAGTTTTCGGACAGGGAGCACAGATACGCAGTATTTT. Amino acid sequence: CASSFRTGSTDTQYF.

V and J are TRBV7-2 and TRBJ1-2, with unresolved D. Germline lookup yields CDR1 SGHTA and CDR2 FQGNSA. The CDR3 totals 16 residues. The germline V and J ends were trimmed by 5 bases and 11 bases, with 27 bases remaining between them. Here the CDR3 reads CASSVKPPDGGLGYTF. CDR3 DNA: TGTGCCAGCAGCGTTAAACCCCCGGACGGCGGGTTAGGTTACACCTTC.

J is TRBJ1-2 and V is TRBV5-4, with D possibly matching TRBD1 (5 bases). V was shortened by 0 bases and J by 5 bases, with 11 bases between the two germline ends. The CDR3 is made up of 14 amino acids. Per germline, CDR1 SGHNT and CDR2 YYREEE (reference sequence). DNA of the CDR3: TGTGCCAGCAGCTTGGCTTTGACAGCATATGGCTACACCTTC. Protein product: CASSLALTAYGYTF.

The J gene is TRBJ2-7, the V gene TRBV5-1, with D tentatively TRBD1 (5 bases). CDR3 size: 17 residues. The V and J ends lost 0 bases and 1 base respectively, with 17 bases between them. Germline lookup yields CDR1 SGHRS and CDR2 YFSETQ. The DNA for the CDR3 is TGCGCCAGCAGCTTGGATGTAGGGGCCACCTTATCCTACGAGCAGTACTTC. Translated, it gives CASSLDVGATLSYEQYF.

This rearrangement joins TRBV3-1 (or the pseudogene TRBV3-2) to TRBJ1-1; 8 bases line up with TRBD1. Germline CDR1 reads LGHDT; CDR2 reads YNNKEL (reference sequence). CDR3 length equals 16 residues. Trimming cost V 1 base and J 3 bases; bases outside gene matches: 7. The CDR3 DNA is TGTGCCAGCAGCCAAGTGACAGGGGCTTTCCACACTGAAGCTTTCTTT. Protein product: CASSQVTGAFHTEAFF.

The gene calls are TRBV6-6 and TRBJ2-5, with 12 bases lining up with TRBD2. From germline, CDR1 is MNHNY and CDR2 SVGAGI (reference sequence). This CDR3 has 15 residues. V gave up 6 bases and J gave up 6 bases; unmatched junction bases: 8. CDR3 nucleotide sequence: TGTGCCAGCAGCCCTACTAGCGGGGGGCCCCAGACCCAGTACTTC. Its protein product is CASSPTSGGPQTQYF.

The genes are TRBV11-2 and TRBJ2-2, with D tentatively TRBD2 (5 bases). Germline V gives CDR1 SGHAT, CDR2 FQNNGV. V was pared by 5 bases and J by 4 bases, with 17 bases between. The CDR3 spans 16 residues. The CDR3: CASSPPGLRRTGELFF. The CDR3 DNA reads TGTGCCAGCAGCCCCCCCGGACTCCGACGCACCGGGGAGCTGTTTTTT. The whole variable domain, remainder taken from reference TRBV11-2 and TRBJ2-2, is EAGVAQSPRYKIIEKRQSVAFWCNPISGHATLYWYQQILGQGPKLLIQFQNNGVVDDSQLPKDRFSAERLKGVDSTLKIQPAKLEDSAVYLCASSPPGLRRTGELFFGEGSRLTVL.

The rearrangement uses TRBV5-8 and TRBJ2-2; tentative D call: TRBD2 (5 bases). Deletions cut 0 bases from V and 2 bases from J, with 17 bases between. The germline V gene encodes CDR1 SGHTS and CDR2 YDEGEE. The CDR3 has 18 residues. The CDR3 nucleotides are TGTGCCAGCAGCTTGGTGGCGGGCCATTCACTAAACACCGGGGAGCTGTTTTTT. This sequence encodes CASSLVAGHSLNTGELFF.

Written as DNA, the CDR3 is TGTGCCAGCAGCGTAGGCGTGGGACAGGGAAATGCAACTAATGAAAAACTGTTTTTT. The encoded protein is CASSVGVGQGNATNEKLFF. The chain is built from TRBV9 and TRBJ1-4; 9 bases agree with TRBD1. V trimming: 0 bases; J trimming: 0 bases; junction bases outside the gene matches: 9. CDR1 is SGDLS and CDR2 is YYNGEE in the germline V gene. The CDR3 totals 19 residues. Combining the CDR3 with reference TRBV9 and TRBJ1-4 gives the whole variable domain DSGVTQTPKHLITATGQRVTLRCSPRSGDLSVYWYQQSLDQGLQFLIQYYNGEERAKGNILERFSAQQFPDLHSELNLSSLELGDSALYFCASSVGVGQGNATNEKLFFGSGTQLSVL.

The V and J genes are TRBV6-1 and TRBJ2-5, with D uncertain. Trimming pared 2 bases from V and 0 bases from J, leaving 10 bases between. Per germline, CDR1 MNHNS and CDR2 SASEGT. CDR3 length: 15 amino acids. DNA for the CDR3: TGTGCCAGCAGTGAATACGGTCCGTACCAAGAGACCCAGTACTTC. Translation gives CASSEYGPYQETQYF.

The rearrangement joins TRBV2 to TRBJ1-1; D is possibly TRBD1 (5 bases). The CDR3 runs 12 residues. The germline CDR1 and CDR2 sequences are SNHLY and FYNNEI. Trimming removed 10 bases from V and 3 bases from J, with 12 bases in between. The DNA of the CDR3 is TGTGCCACCGGAGGGGATTACACTGAAGCTTTCTTT. Its translation: CATGGDYTEAFF.